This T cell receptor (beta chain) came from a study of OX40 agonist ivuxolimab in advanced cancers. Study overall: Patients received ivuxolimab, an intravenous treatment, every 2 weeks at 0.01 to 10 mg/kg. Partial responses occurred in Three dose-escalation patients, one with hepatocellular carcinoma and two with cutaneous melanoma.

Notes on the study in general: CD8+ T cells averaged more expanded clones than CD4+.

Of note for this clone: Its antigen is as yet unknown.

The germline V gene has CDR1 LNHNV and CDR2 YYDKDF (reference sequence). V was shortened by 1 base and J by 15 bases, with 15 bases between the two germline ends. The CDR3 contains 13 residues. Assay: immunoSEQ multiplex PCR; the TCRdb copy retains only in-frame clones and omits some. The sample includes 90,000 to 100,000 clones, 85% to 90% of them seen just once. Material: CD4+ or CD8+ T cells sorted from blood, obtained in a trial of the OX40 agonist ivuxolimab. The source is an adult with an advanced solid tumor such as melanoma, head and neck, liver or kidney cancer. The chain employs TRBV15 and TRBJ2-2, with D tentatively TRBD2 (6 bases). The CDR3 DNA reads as TGTGCCACCAGCAGAGTTGGCGGGGCCCCCGTGTTTTTT. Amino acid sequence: CATSRVGGAPVFF.